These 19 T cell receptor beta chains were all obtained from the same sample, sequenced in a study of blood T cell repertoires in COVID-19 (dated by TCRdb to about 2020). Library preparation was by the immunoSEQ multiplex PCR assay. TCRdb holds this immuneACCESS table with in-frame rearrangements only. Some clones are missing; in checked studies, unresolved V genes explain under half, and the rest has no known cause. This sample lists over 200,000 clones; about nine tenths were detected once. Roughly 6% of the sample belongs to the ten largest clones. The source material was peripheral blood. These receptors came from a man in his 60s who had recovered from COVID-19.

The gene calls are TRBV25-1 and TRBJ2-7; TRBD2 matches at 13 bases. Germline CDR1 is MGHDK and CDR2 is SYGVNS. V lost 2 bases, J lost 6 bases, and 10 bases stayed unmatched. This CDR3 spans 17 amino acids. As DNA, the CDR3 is TGTGCCAGCAGTGAACGCTTGGGACTAGCGGGAAGCGGCGAGCAGTACTTC. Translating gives CASSERLGLAGSGEQYF.

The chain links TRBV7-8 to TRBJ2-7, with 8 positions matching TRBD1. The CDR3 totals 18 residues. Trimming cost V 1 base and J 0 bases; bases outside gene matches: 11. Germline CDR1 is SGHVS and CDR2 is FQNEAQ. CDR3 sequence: CASSLDRARTGSSYEQYF. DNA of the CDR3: TGTGCCAGCAGCTTAGATAGGGCCAGGACAGGGTCCTCCTACGAGCAGTACTTC.

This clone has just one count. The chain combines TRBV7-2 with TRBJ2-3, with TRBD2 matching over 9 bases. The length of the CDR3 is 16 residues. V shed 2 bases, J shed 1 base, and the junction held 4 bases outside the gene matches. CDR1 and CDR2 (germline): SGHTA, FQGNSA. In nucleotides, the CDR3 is TGTGCCAGCAGCTTATTAGCGGGAGTGGGCACAGATACGCAGTATTTT. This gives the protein CASSLLAGVGTDTQYF. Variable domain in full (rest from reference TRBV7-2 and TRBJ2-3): GAGVSQSPSNKVTEKGKDVELRCDPISGHTALYWYRQSLGQGLEFLIYFQGNSAPDKSGLPSDRFSAERTGGSVSTLTIQRTQQEDSAVYLCASSLLAGVGTDTQYFGPGTRLTVL.

The CDR3 sequence is CASRSEQQSAEAFF. CDR3 DNA: TGTGCCAGCAGATCCGAACAGCAATCCGCGGAAGCTTTCTTT. The V and J genes are TRBV6-5 and TRBJ1-1; D is unresolved. The V end lost 6 bases, the J end lost 8 bases, and 19 bases lay between the germline ends. CDR3 length equals 14 residues. The germline CDR1 and CDR2 sequences are MNHEY and SVGAGI.

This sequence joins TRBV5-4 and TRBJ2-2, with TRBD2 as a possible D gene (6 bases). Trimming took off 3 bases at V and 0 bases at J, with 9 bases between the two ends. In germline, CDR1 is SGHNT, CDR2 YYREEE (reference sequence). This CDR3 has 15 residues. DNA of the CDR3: TGTGCCAGCAGCTCGGCTAGCGCGAACACCGGGGAGCTGTTTTTT. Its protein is CASSSASANTGELFF.

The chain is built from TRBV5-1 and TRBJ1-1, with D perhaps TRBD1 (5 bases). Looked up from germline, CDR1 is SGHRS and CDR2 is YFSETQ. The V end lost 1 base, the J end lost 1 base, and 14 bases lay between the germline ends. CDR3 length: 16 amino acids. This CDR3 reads CASSLRQLSENTEAFF. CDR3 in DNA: TGCGCCAGCAGCTTGCGACAGCTAAGCGAGAACACTGAAGCTTTCTTT.

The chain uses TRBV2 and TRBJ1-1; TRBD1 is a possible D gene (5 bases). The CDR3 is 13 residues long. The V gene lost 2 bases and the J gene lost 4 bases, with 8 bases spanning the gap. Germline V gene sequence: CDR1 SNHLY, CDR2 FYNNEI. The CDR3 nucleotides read TGTGCCAGCAGTGAACAAGGGGTCACTGAAGCTTTCTTT. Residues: CASSEQGVTEAFF.

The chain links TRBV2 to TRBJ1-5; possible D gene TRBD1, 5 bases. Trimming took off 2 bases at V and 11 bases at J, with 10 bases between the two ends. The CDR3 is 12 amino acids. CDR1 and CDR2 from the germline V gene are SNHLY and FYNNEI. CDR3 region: CASSERGGAQHF. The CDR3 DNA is TGTGCCAGCAGTGAAAGGGGAGGGGCCCAGCATTTT.

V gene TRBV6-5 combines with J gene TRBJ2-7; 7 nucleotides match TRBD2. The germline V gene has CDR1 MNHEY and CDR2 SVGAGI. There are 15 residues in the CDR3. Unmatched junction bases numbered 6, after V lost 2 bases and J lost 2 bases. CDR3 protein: CASSYRGLGAYEQYF. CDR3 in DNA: TGTGCCAGCAGTTACCGAGGACTAGGGGCCTACGAGCAGTACTTC.

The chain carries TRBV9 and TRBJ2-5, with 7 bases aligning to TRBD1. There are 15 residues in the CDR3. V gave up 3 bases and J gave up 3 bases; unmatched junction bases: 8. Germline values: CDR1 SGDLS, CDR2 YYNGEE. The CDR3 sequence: CASSAAGTAKETQYF. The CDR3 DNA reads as TGTGCCAGCAGCGCGGCCGGGACAGCCAAAGAGACCCAGTACTTC.

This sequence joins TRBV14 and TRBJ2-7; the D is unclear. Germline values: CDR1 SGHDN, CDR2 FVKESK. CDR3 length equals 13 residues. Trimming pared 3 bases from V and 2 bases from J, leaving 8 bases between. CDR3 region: CASSQQITYEQYF. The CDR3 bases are TGTGCCAGCAGCCAGCAGATCACCTACGAGCAGTACTTC.

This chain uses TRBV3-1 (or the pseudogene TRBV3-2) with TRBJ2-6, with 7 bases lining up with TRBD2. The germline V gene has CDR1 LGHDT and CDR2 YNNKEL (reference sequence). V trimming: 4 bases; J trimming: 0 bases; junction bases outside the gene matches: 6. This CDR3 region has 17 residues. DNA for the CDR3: TGTGCCAGCAGCCGACTGGGGGGGACCTCTGGGGCCAACGTCCTGACTTTC. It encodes CASSRLGGTSGANVLTF.

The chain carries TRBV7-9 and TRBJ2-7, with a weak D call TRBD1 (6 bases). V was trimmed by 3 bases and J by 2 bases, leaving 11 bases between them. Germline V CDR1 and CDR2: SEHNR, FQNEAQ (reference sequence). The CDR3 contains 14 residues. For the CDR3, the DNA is TGTGCCAGCAGCTTGATGACAGGAGCCTACGAGCAGTACTTC. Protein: CASSLMTGAYEQYF.

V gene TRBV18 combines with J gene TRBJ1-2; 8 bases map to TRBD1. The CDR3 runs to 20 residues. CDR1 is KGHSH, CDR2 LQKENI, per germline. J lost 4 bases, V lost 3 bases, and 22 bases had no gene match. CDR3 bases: TGTGCCAGCTCACCCCCACCGGACAGGGAGAGGCTTTCCCGGGGCTATGGCTACACCTTC. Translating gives CASSPPPDRERLSRGYGYTF. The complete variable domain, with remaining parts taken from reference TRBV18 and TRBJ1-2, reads NAGVMQNPRHLVRRRGQEARLRCSPMKGHSHVYWYRQLPEEGLKFMVYLQKENIIDESGMPKERFSAEFPKEGPSILRIQQVVRGDSAAYFCASSPPPDRERLSRGYGYTFGSGTRLTVV.

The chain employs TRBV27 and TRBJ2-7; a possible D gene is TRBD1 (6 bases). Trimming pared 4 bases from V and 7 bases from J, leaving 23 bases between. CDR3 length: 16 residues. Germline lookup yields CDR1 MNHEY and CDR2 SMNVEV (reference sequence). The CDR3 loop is CASSSFQGKGPLEQYF. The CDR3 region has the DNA TGTGCCAGCAGTTCGTTCCAGGGGAAGGGACCCCTTGAGCAGTACTTC.

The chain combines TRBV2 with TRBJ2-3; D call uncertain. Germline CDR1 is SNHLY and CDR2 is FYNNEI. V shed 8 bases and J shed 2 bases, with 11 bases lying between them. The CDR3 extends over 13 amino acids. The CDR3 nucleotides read TGTGCCAGCCAATACACGTACACAGATACGCAGTATTTT. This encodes CASQYTYTDTQYF.

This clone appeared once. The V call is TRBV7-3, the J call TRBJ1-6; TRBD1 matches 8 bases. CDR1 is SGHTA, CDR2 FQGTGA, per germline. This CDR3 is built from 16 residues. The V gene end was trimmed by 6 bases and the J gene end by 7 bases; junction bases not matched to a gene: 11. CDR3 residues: CASRSTGASGNSPLHF. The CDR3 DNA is TGTGCCAGCAGGTCGACAGGGGCGTCTGGAAATTCACCCCTCCACTTT.

The CDR3 reads CASSQDSRGTKNYGYTF. In DNA form, the CDR3 reads TGCGCCAGCAGCCAAGATTCCAGGGGAACTAAAAATTATGGCTACACCTTC. The chain couples TRBV4-1 to TRBJ1-2; possible D gene TRBD1, 6 bases. CDR1 is MGHRA and CDR2 is YSYEKL in the germline V gene. CDR3 length: 17 amino acids. V shed 0 bases and J shed 5 bases, with 19 bases lying between them.

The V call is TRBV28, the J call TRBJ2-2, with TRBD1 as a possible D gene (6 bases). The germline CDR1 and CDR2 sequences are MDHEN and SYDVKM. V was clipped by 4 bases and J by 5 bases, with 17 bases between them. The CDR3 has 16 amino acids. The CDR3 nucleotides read TGTGCCAGCAGTTCCGCAGGGGAGTCGAGAACCGGGGAGCTGTTTTTT. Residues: CASSSAGESRTGELFF.